This T cell receptor (beta chain) emerged from a study of T cells in Graves' hyperthyroidism and ophthalmopathy. The study, taken as a whole, reports: Clonotypes that were expanded in thyroid above 0.001 mostly appeared in blood too. A model of 13 V-J features distinguished ophthalmopathy from stable hyperthyroidism.

This clonotype was picked up many times. Its antigen remains unknown. Lactation, pregnancy, other autoimmune disease or uncontrolled infection led to exclusion of patients. Each 10 ml fresh peripheral blood draw supplied the PBMCs. There were TCR beta CDR3 regions amplified from RNA transcripts. The HTBI set primed first-round TCR CDR3 RT-PCR. TCRdb redid the calling of the multiplex PCR reads with MiXCR, one entry per CDR3 protein. Of some 700,000 distinct CDR3 sequences detected, 15% to 20% appear once; the ten largest clones hold around 16%. The sequence came from a man aged 45-65 years with Graves' hyperthyroidism. Material: blood.

CDR3: CASSEPPGTYNEQFF. The DNA of the CDR3 is TGTGCCAGCAGTGAACCCCCGGGGACCTACAATGAGCAGTTCTTC. The gene calls are TRBV2 and TRBJ2-1; possibly TRBD2 for D (5 bases). The germline V gene has CDR1 SNHLY and CDR2 FYNNEI. V shed 2 bases and J shed 2 bases, with 10 bases lying between them. This CDR3 region has 15 residues.